This record concerns one T cell receptor beta chain sequence. The data belong to a study of control samples from healthy donors and cancer patients. The CDR3 runs 17 residues. CDR1 is SGHTA, CDR2 FQGNSA, per germline. J lost 5 bases, V lost 1 base, and 7 bases had no gene match. TCRdb's table, derived via immunoSEQ multiplex PCR, lists solely in-frame clones and lacks some. The data hold about 92,000 clones, with around 80% observed a single time. The sequence came from a woman aged 55-69 years in good health. The chain combines TRBV7-2 with TRBJ2-5, with 13 bases identical to TRBD2. Input material: blood. CDR3 nucleotides: TGTGCCAGCAGCTTAGGGACTAGCGGGAGAGTTCTGGAGACCCAGTACTTC. Encoded protein: CASSLGTSGRVLETQYF.